This T cell receptor beta chain was identified during a study of T cells in Graves' hyperthyroidism and ophthalmopathy. V shed 5 bases and J shed 2 bases, with 15 bases lying between them. This CDR3 is built from 15 residues. Per the germline V gene, CDR1 is MNHEY and CDR2 is SMNVEV (reference sequence). TCR beta CDR3 regions were amplified from RNA. TCR CDR3 underwent first-round RT-PCR with the HTBI primer set. MiXCR was run by TCRdb on the multiplex PCR reads, yielding one entry per CDR3 protein. The data show under 400,000 distinct CDR3 sequences, with more than 15% seen just once and roughly 25% held by the top ten. This clonotype showed up many times.

The sequenced sample consisted of blood. The chain has TRBV27 and TRBJ2-5, with a tentative D call TRBD1 (5 bases). The TCR comes from a woman aged 18-29 years with Graves' hyperthyroidism that later progressed to Graves' ophthalmopathy. CDR3 in amino acids: CASSTTLRDQETQYF. CDR3 coding DNA: TGTGCCAGCAGTACAACCCTCAGGGATCAAGAGACCCAGTACTTC.